The 12 T cell receptor beta chains presented below share a single source sample, sequenced in a study of graft-versus-host responses after intestinal transplantation. Data came from immunoSEQ multiplex PCR; TCRdb stores just in-frame clones and leaves some out. The sample contains tens of thousands of clones, roughly 93% of which appear only once. No cognate antigen is known for these TCRs. The material sequenced was unstimulated CD4+ T cells sorted from spleen or lymph node cells, taken before transplant. These TCRs come from a human donor who was the organ donor for an intestinal transplant.

This chain joins TRBV21-1 and TRBJ2-7; TRBD2, the D gene given by the table, was not confirmed from the DNA. TRBV21-1 is noted as a pseudogene. This CDR3 spans 15 amino acids. The CDR3 sequence is CASSKARGDCYEQYF. For the CDR3, the DNA is TGTGCCAGCAGCAAAGCACGAGGGGACTGCTACGAGCAGTACTTC.

The V and J genes are TRBV19 and TRBJ1-5; possibly TRBD1 for D (5 bases). The germline CDR1 and CDR2 sequences are LNHDA and SQIVND (reference sequence). V lost 1 base to trimming and J lost 4 bases, with 11 bases between them. This CDR3 contains 15 residues. CDR3 protein: CASSIVGTANQPQHF. DNA for the CDR3: TGTGCCAGTAGTATAGTGGGGACGGCTAATCAGCCCCAGCATTTT.

The J gene is TRBJ2-7, the V gene TRBV7-2; TRBD1 is a possible D gene (5 bases). CDR1 is SGHTA, CDR2 FQGNSA, per germline. V lost 1 base and J 2 bases, leaving 12 bases between the germline ends. The length of the CDR3 is 15 residues. Here the CDR3 reads CASSLGTTVAYEQYF. The CDR3 DNA reads TGTGCCAGCAGCTTAGGGACGACAGTAGCCTACGAGCAGTACTTC.

The J gene is TRBJ2-1, the V gene TRBV7-3; 8 nucleotides match TRBD2. The CDR3 spans 17 residues. Per germline, CDR1 SGHTA and CDR2 FQGTGA. V lost 2 bases to trimming and J lost 0 bases; unmatched junction nucleotides: 6. CDR3 nucleotides: TGTGCCAGCAGCTTATTAGCGGGGTCGAGCTCCTACAATGAGCAGTTCTTC. Translated: CASSLLAGSSSYNEQFF.

V and J are TRBV6-6 and TRBJ1-2; possible D gene TRBD1, 6 bases. The CDR3 totals 13 residues. CDR1 MNHNY and CDR2 SVGAGI come from the germline V gene (reference sequence). V dropped 0 bases and J dropped 8 bases, with 10 bases sitting between them. CDR3 sequence (DNA): TGTGCCAGCAGTTACTCGGGGGGCGTCGGCTACACCTTC. Protein product: CASSYSGGVGYTF.

The chain has TRBV11-2 and TRBJ2-3, with 13 bases that match TRBD2. Germline assignment: CDR1 SGHAT and CDR2 FQNNGV. CDR3 length equals 18 residues. V lost 1 base and J lost 0; bases outside the gene matches: 4. The CDR3 is CASSLGRTSGGSTDTQYF. DNA of the CDR3: TGTGCCAGCAGCTTAGGGCGGACTAGCGGGGGCAGCACAGATACGCAGTATTTT.

J is TRBJ1-5 and V is TRBV5-8; D call uncertain. This CDR3 comprises 15 residues. CDR1 SGHTS and CDR2 YDEGEE come from the germline V gene. V shed 1 base and J shed 3 bases, with 11 bases lying between them. The CDR3 is CASSLSQQFNQPQHF. The CDR3 coding sequence is TGTGCCAGCAGCTTGAGCCAGCAATTCAATCAGCCCCAGCATTTT.

V and J are TRBV25-1 and TRBJ1-6; D may be TRBD1 (5 bases). Per the germline V gene, CDR1 is MGHDK and CDR2 is SYGVNS. V gave up 2 bases and J gave up 14 bases, with 16 bases separating them. There are 14 residues in the CDR3. This CDR3 is CASSEDSSLFTLHF. The DNA for the CDR3 is TGTGCCAGCAGTGAAGACAGCTCCCTATTCACCCTCCACTTT.

The genes are TRBV6-6 and TRBJ2-7; D tentatively reads TRBD1 or TRBD2 (5 bases each). The germline V gene encodes CDR1 MNHNY and CDR2 SVGAGI (reference sequence). V lost 6 bases and J 2 bases, leaving 11 bases between the germline ends. The CDR3 covers 13 residues. For the CDR3, the DNA is TGTGCCAGCAGGCCCCGAGGGGCCTACGAGCAGTACTTC. It is translated as CASRPRGAYEQYF.

The chain combines TRBV5-4 with TRBJ1-2, with D possibly being TRBD1 (5 bases). There are 16 residues in the CDR3. Per germline, CDR1 SGHNT and CDR2 YYREEE (reference sequence). V lost 3 bases and J lost 2, with 17 bases in between. The DNA for the CDR3 is TGTGCCAGCAGCTCCGACAGATTTAAGTCCAACTATGGCTACACCTTC. Translating gives CASSSDRFKSNYGYTF.

J is TRBJ2-7 and V is TRBV19; D ambiguous. Between the trimmed V and J ends, which lost 4 bases and 0 bases, there was a span of 10 bases. From germline, CDR1 is LNHDA and CDR2 SQIVND (reference sequence). CDR3 length: 14 amino acids. This CDR3 is CASSTDGFSYEQYF. The CDR3, as DNA: TGTGCCAGTAGTACGGACGGTTTCTCCTACGAGCAGTACTTC.

The chain couples TRBV25-1 to TRBJ1-1; perhaps TRBD1 as D (5 bases). V was clipped by 2 bases and J by 4 bases, with 11 bases between them. Germline CDR1 and CDR2: MGHDK and SYGVNS. The CDR3 has 14 amino acids. The DNA of the CDR3 is TGTGCCAGCAGTGAAGAGGGGTATAGCACTGAAGCTTTCTTT. Translated: CASSEEGYSTEAFF.